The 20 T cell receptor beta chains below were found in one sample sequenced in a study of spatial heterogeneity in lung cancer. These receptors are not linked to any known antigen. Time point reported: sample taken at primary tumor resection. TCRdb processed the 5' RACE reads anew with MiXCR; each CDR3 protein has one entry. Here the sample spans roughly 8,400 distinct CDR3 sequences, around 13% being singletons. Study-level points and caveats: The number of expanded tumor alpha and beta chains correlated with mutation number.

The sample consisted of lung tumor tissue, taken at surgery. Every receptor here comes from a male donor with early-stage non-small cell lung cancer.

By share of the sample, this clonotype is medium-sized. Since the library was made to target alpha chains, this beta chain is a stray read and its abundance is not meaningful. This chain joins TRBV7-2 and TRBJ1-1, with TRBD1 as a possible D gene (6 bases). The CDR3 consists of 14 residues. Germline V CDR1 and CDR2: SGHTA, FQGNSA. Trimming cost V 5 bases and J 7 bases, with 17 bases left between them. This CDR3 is CASSTQGRYGEAFF. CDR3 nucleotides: TGTGCCAGCAGCACACAGGGAAGGTATGGTGAAGCTTTCTTT.

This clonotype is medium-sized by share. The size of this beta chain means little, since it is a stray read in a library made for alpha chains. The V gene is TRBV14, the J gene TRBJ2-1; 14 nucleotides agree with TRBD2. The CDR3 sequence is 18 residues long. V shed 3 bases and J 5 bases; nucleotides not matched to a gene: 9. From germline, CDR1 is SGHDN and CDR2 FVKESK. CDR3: CASSHRTSGRWRDNEQFF. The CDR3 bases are TGTGCCAGCAGCCACAGGACTAGCGGGAGGTGGAGGGACAATGAGCAGTTCTTC.

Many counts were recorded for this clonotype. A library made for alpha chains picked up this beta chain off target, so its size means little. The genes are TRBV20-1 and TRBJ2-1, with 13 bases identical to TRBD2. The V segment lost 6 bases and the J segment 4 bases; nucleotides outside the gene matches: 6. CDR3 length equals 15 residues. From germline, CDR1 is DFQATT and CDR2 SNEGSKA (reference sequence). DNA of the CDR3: TGCAGTGCCCTCGAACTAGCGGGAGGGTACAATGAGCAGTTCTTC. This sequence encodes CSALELAGGYNEQFF.

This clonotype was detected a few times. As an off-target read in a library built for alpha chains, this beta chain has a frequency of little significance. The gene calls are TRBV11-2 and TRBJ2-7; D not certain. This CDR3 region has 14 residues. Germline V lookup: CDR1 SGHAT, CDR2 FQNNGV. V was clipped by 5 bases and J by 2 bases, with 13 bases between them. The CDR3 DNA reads TGTGCCAGCAGCAGGGATCCCGGAACCTACGAGCAGTACTTC. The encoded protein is CASSRDPGTYEQYF.

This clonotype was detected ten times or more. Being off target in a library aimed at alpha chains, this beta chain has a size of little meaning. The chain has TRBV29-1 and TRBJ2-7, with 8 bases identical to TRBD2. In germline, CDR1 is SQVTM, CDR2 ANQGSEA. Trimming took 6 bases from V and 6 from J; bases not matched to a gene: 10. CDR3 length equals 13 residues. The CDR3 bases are TGCAGCGTCGGAGCGGGAGAGGGGGGCGAGCAGTACTTC. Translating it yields CSVGAGEGGEQYF.

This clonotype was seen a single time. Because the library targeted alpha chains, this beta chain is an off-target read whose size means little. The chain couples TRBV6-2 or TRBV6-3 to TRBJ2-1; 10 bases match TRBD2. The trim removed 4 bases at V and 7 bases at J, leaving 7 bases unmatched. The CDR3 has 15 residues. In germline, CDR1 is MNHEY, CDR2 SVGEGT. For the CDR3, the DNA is TGTGCCAGCAGTTCTAGCGGGAGTCGACGGAATGAGCAGTTCTTC. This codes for CASSSSGSRRNEQFF.

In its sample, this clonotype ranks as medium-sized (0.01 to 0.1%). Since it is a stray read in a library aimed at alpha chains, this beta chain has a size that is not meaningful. CDR3 bases: TGCGCCAGCAGTGAGCGGAGCGAGCAGTACTTC. As protein: CASSERSEQYF. The chain recombines TRBV10-2 with TRBJ2-7; D gene ambiguous. The CDR3 is made up of 11 amino acids. V was shortened by 2 bases and J by 6 bases, with 5 bases between the two germline ends. Germline V lookup: CDR1 WSHSY, CDR2 SAAADI.

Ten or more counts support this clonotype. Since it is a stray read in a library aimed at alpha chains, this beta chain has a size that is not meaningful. The CDR3 sequence is CASSFGTGHSSYEQYF. As DNA, the CDR3 is TGTGCCAGCAGTTTCGGGACAGGGCATAGCTCCTACGAGCAGTACTTC. The genes are TRBV28 and TRBJ2-7; TRBD1 aligns across 9 bases. CDR1 is MDHEN, CDR2 SYDVKM, per germline. V trimming: 3 bases; J trimming: 0 bases; junction bases outside the gene matches: 6. The CDR3 totals 16 residues.

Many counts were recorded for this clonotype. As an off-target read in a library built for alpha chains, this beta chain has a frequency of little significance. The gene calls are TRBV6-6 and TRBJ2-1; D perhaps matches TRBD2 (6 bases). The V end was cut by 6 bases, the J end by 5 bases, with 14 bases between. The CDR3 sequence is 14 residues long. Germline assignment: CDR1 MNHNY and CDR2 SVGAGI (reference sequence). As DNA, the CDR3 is TGTGCCAGCAGGGCGGGGCAATTTAACAATGAGCAGTTCTTC. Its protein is CASRAGQFNNEQFF.

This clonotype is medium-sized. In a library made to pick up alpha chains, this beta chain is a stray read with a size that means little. CDR3 sequence (DNA): TGCAGTGCCCCTTCGGCCACAGATACGCAGTATTTT. Protein sequence: CSAPSATDTQYF. The rearrangement links TRBV20-1 to TRBJ2-3, with D unresolved. The CDR3 covers 12 residues. The germline V gene has CDR1 DFQATT and CDR2 SNEGSKA (reference sequence). The germline V and J ends were trimmed by 6 bases and 2 bases, with 9 bases remaining between them.

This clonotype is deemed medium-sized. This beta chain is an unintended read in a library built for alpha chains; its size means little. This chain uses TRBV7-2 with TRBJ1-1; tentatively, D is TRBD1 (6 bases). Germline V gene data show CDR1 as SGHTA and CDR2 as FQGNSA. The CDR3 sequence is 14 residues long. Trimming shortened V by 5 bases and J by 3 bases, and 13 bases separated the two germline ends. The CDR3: CASSLQGDHTEAFF. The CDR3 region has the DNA TGTGCCAGCAGCCTACAGGGCGATCACACTGAAGCTTTCTTT.

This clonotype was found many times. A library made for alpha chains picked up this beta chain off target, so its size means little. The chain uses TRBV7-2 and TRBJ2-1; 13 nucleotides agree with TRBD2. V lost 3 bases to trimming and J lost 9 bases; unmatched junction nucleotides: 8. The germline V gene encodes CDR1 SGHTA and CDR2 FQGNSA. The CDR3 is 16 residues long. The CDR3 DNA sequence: TGTGCCAGCAGCTTTGCCGGGACTAGCGGGACTGGTGAGCAGTTCTTC. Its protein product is CASSFAGTSGTGEQFF.

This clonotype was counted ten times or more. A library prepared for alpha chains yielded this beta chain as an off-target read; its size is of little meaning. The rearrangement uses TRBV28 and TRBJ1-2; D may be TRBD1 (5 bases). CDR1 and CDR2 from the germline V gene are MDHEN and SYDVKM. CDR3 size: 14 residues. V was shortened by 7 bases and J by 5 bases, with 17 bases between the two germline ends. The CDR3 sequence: CASIPGGTSYGYTF. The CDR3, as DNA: TGTGCCAGCATCCCCGGCGGGACGTCGTATGGCTACACCTTC.

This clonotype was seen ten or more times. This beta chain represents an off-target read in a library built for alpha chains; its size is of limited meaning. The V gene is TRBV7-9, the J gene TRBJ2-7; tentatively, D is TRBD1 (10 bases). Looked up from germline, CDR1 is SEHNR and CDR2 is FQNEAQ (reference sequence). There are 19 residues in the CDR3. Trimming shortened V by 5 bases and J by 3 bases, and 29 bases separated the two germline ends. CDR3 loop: CASSPPWGQGRTSDYEQYF. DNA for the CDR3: TGTGCCAGCAGCCCCCCCTGGGGACAGGGGCGGACTAGCGACTACGAGCAGTACTTC.

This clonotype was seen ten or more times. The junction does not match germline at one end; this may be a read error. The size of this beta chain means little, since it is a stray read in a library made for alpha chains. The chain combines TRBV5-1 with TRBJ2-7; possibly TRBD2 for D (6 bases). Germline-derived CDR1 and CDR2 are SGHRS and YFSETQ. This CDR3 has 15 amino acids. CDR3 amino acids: CVSSLEGLHSYEQYF. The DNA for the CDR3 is TGCGTCAGCAGCTTGGAGGGGCTACACTCCTACGAGCAGTACTTC.

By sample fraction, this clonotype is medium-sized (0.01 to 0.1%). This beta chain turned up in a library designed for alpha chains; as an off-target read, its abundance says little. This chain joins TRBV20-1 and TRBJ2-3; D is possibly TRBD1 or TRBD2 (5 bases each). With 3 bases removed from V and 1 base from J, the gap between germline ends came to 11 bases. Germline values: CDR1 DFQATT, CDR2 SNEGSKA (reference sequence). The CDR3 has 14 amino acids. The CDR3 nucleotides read TGCAGTGCTAGGGGGACCTATGGCACAGATACGCAGTATTTT. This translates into CSARGTYGTDTQYF.

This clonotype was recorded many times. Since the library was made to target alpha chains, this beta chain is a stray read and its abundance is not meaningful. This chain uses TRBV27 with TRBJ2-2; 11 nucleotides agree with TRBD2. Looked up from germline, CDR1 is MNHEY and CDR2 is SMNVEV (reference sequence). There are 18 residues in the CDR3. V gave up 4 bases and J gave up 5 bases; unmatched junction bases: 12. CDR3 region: CASSSQGTSGTLTGELFF. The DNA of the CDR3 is TGTGCCAGCAGTTCCCAAGGGACTAGCGGCACTTTGACCGGGGAGCTGTTTTTT.

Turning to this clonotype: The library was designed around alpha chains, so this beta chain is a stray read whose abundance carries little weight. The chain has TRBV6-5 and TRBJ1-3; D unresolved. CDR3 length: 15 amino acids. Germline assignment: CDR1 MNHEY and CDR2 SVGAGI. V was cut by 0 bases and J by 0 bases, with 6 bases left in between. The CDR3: CASSYSWGSGNTIYF. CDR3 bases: TGTGCCAGCAGTTACTCTTGGGGCTCTGGAAACACCATATATTTT.

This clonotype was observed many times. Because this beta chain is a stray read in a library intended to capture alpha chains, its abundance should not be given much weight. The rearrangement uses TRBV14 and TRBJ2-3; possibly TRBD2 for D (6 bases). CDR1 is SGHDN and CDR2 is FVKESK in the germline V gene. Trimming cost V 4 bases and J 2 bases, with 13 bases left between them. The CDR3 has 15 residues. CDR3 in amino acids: CASSPRTGDTDTQYF. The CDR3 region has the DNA TGTGCCAGCAGCCCCCGCACGGGAGACACAGATACGCAGTATTTT. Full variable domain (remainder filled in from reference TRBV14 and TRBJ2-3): EAGVTQFPSHSVIEKGQTVTLRCDPISGHDNLYWYRRVMGKEIKFLLHFVKESKQDESGMPNNRFLAERTGGTYSTLKVQPAELEDSGVYFCASSPRTGDTDTQYFGPGTRLTVL.

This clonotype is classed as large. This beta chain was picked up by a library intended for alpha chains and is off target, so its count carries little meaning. DNA for the CDR3: TGTGCCATCAGTGAGTCGGCTAGCCCTAGCACAGATACGCAGTATTTT. This codes for CAISESASPSTDTQYF. The chain uses TRBV10-3 and TRBJ2-3; D is perhaps TRBD2 (5 bases). Trimming removed 0 bases from V and 0 bases from J, with 10 bases in between. Looked up from germline, CDR1 is ENHRY and CDR2 is SYGVKD. The CDR3 runs 16 residues.